Listed here is a single T cell receptor beta chain. The antigen remains unidentified. The CDR3 spans 18 residues. The germline gives CDR1 MDHEN, CDR2 SYDVKM. V was clipped by 2 bases and J by 6 bases; unmatched bases: 13. This specimen belongs to a study of long-term antiretroviral therapy in people with HIV. Overall study results and limits: There were no data on ART adherence, viral resistance or therapy changes, a gap that limits inferences about post-ART repertoire changes. Repertoires looked antigen-experienced, with only a slight naive shift after ART. The blood, collected between 2004 and 2017, was possibly taken under older ART regimens.

Sequencing used immunoSEQ v3.0 at survey level. Sequencing targeted roughly 35,000-55,000 T-cell genomes per sample. Data came from immunoSEQ multiplex PCR; TCRdb stores just in-frame clones and leaves some out. The data show 23,000 or so clones, with 75% to 90% seen just once and about 14% held by the top ten. The TCR comes from a man aged 30 to 39 with HIV. The specimen comprised unsorted PBMCs, sampled 4.3 years after starting antiretroviral therapy. The gene calls are TRBV28 and TRBJ1-5; TRBD1 agrees at 10 bases. The CDR3 spells CASSLPSRTGGGGQPQHF. Written as DNA, the CDR3 is TGTGCCAGCAGTTTACCCTCTCGGACAGGGGGAGGTGGTCAGCCCCAGCATTTT.